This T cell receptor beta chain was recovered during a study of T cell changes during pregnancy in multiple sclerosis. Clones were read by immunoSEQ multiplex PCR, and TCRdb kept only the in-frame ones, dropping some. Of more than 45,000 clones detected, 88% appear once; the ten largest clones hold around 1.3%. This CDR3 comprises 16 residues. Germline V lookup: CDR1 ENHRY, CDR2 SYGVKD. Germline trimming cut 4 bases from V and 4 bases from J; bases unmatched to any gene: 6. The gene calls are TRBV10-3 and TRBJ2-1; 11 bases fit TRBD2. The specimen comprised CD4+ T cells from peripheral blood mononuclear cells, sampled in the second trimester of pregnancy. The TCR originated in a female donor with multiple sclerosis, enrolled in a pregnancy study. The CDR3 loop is CAISGGLADGYNEQFF. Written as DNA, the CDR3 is TGTGCCATCAGTGGGGGACTAGCGGATGGATACAATGAGCAGTTCTTC.